The 14 T cell receptor beta chains below all came from one sample that was sequenced in a study of Graves' ophthalmopathy and Graves' hyperthyroidism. Amplified TCR beta CDR3 regions were obtained using RNA transcripts as template. In the first round, RT-PCR was carried out with HTBI primers, and a multiplex PCR formed the second round. TCRdb independently ran MiXCR on the multiplex PCR reads; one entry per CDR3 protein. The repertoire holds around 1,200,000 distinct CDR3 sequences, less than 45% seen once, with over 8.5% in the top ten. Specimen: peripheral blood or thyroid tissue (not recorded which). The origin of the receptors is an adult man with Graves' hyperthyroidism.

In the case of this clonotype: A read error is possible here, since a much larger clone lies one base away. The V call is TRBV2, the J call TRBJ2-5; 7 bases match TRBD1. Germline CDR1 SNHLY, CDR2 FYNNEI. With 4 bases clipped from V and 10 bases from J, the junction kept 9 bases outside the gene matches. This CDR3 is 13 amino acids long. CDR3 DNA sequence: TGTGCCAGCAGTGGAACAGGGGTGCCGGGCCAGTACTTC. It translates to CASSGTGVPGQYF.

This clonotype has more than one count but fewer than ten. J is TRBJ1-2 and V is TRBV4-1; D not certain. The CDR3 has 13 amino acids. V was clipped by 1 base and J by 7 bases, with 10 bases between them. Per germline, CDR1 MGHRA and CDR2 YSYEKL. CDR3 DNA: TGCGCCAGCAGCCAAGTTGAAGTTGGTGGCTACACCTTC. Its protein is CASSQVEVGGYTF.

This clonotype was detected ten times or more. The rearrangement links TRBV2 to TRBJ1-5; TRBD1 aligns across 9 bases. After removal of 10 bases from V and 4 bases from J, the junction contained 5 bases not matched to a gene. The germline V gene has CDR1 SNHLY and CDR2 FYNNEI. This CDR3 contains 13 residues. The CDR3 bases are TGTGCCACCCGGGACAGGGAGAATCAGCCCCAGCATTTT. Translated: CATRDRENQPQHF.

This clonotype was seen ten or more times. This chain uses TRBV15 with TRBJ1-2; D is unclear. Germline V gene sequence: CDR1 LNHNV, CDR2 YYDKDF (reference sequence). The V gene lost 5 bases and the J gene lost 7 bases, with 20 bases spanning the gap. This CDR3 contains 15 residues. CDR3 sequence reads: CATSGWIGSAAGYTF. The CDR3 DNA reads as TGTGCCACCAGCGGATGGATTGGGTCGGCTGCTGGCTACACCTTC.

The table lists this clonotype with many counts. This sequence joins TRBV7-6 and TRBJ2-5; D gene uncertain. The CDR3 length is 12 residues. The germline CDR1 and CDR2 sequences are SGHVS and FNYEAQ. V lost 4 bases and J lost 3, with 6 bases in between. The CDR3 region is CASSYQEETQYF. The CDR3 DNA follows: TGTGCCAGCAGCTACCAAGAAGAGACCCAGTACTTC. The full variable domain, completed using reference TRBV7-6 and TRBJ2-5, is GAGVSQSPRYKVTKRGQDVALRCDPISGHVSLYWYRQALGQGPEFLTYFNYEAQQDKSGLPNDRFSAERPEGSISTLTIQRTEQRDSAMYRCASSYQEETQYFGPGTRLLVL.

V and J are TRBV2 and TRBJ1-1, with D possibly being TRBD1 (6 bases). V lost 7 bases to trimming and J lost 0 bases, with 12 bases between them. Germline V gene sequence: CDR1 SNHLY, CDR2 FYNNEI. This CDR3 spans 14 amino acids. This chain's CDR3 is CASNSDSLNTEAFF. The CDR3 DNA is TGTGCCAGCAATTCGGACAGTCTGAACACTGAAGCTTTCTTT. Drawing the rest from reference TRBV2 and TRBJ1-1, the complete variable domain is EPEVTQTPSHQVTQMGQEVILRCVPISNHLYFYWYRQILGQKVEFLVSFYNNEISEKSEIFDDQFSVERPDGSNFTLKIRSTKLEDSAMYFCASNSDSLNTEAFFGQGTRLTVV.

This clonotype was recorded many times. The CDR3: CASSEGDPYEQYF. The CDR3 DNA sequence: TGTGCCAGCAGCGAGGGGGATCCCTACGAGCAGTACTTC. This chain connects TRBV9 to TRBJ2-7; D might be TRBD1 (6 bases). Germline CDR1 and CDR2: SGDLS and YYNGEE. The CDR3 is made up of 13 amino acids. The germline V and J ends were trimmed by 3 bases and 2 bases, with 9 bases remaining between them.

This clonotype came up many times. CDR3 nucleotide sequence: TGTGCCAGCAGTCAAAGGGGGCTCGGCGAAAAACTGTTTTTT. Residues: CASSQRGLGEKLFF. The J gene is TRBJ1-4, the V gene TRBV6-5; 7 bases agree with TRBD1. The ends lost 5 bases at V and 8 bases at J; junction bases unmatched: 8. This CDR3 is built from 14 residues. Germline-derived CDR1 and CDR2 are MNHEY and SVGAGI.

The V and J genes are TRBV9 and TRBJ1-1, with no clear D. Germline lookup yields CDR1 SGDLS and CDR2 YYNGEE. There are 14 residues in the CDR3. V lost 4 bases and J 2 bases, leaving 12 bases between the germline ends. In nucleotides, the CDR3 is TGTGCCAGCAGCTTGGTACAGACCAACACTGAAGCTTTCTTT. As protein: CASSLVQTNTEAFF.

This clonotype appeared many times. The V call is TRBV19, the J call TRBJ1-4, with D uncertain. Between the trimmed V and J ends, which lost 3 bases and 5 bases, there was a span of 10 bases. The CDR3 covers 14 residues. Germline assignment: CDR1 LNHDA and CDR2 SQIVND (reference sequence). CDR3: CASSIYWGNEKLFF. The CDR3 nucleotides are TGTGCCAGTAGTATCTACTGGGGAAATGAAAAACTGTTTTTT.

The chain is built from TRBV2 and TRBJ2-5; the match to TRBD2 covers 8 bases. The germline gives CDR1 SNHLY, CDR2 FYNNEI. J was trimmed by 4 bases and V by 5 bases; bases with no gene match: 6. The CDR3 extends over 14 amino acids. For the CDR3, the DNA is TGTGCCAGCAGTTATAGCGGGATTGGAGAGACCCAGTACTTC. The encoded protein is CASSYSGIGETQYF.

This clonotype was seen at least ten times. This chain joins TRBV24-1 and TRBJ2-5; D may match TRBD1 or TRBD2 (5 bases each). Trimming pared 4 bases from V and 4 bases from J, leaving 15 bases between. Germline-derived CDR1 and CDR2 are KGHDR and SFDVKD. The CDR3 has 15 amino acids. In DNA, the CDR3 is TGTGCCACCAGTGAGCCCTCAGGGAGTGGAGAGACCCAGTACTTC. It codes for CATSEPSGSGETQYF.

This sequence joins TRBV25-1 and TRBJ2-7, with 11 bases fitting TRBD2. The germline CDR1 and CDR2 sequences are MGHDK and SYGVNS. The CDR3 spans 15 residues. J lost 7 bases, V lost 6 bases, and 11 bases had no gene match. CDR3 nucleotide sequence: TGTGCCAGCAGGCCGGGACTAGCGGTCTACAATGAGCAGTACTTC. Amino acids: CASRPGLAVYNEQYF.

The table lists this clonotype with many counts. The chain is built from TRBV19 and TRBJ1-2; 11 nucleotides line up with TRBD1. Germline V gene data show CDR1 as LNHDA and CDR2 as SQIVND (reference sequence). CDR3 length: 15 residues. Losses at the gene ends were 3 bases for V and 6 bases for J; bases not matched to a gene: 6. The CDR3 DNA reads TGTGCCAGTAGTATCCCTGGACAGGGGGCGCATGGCTACACCTTC. Translating it yields CASSIPGQGAHGYTF.